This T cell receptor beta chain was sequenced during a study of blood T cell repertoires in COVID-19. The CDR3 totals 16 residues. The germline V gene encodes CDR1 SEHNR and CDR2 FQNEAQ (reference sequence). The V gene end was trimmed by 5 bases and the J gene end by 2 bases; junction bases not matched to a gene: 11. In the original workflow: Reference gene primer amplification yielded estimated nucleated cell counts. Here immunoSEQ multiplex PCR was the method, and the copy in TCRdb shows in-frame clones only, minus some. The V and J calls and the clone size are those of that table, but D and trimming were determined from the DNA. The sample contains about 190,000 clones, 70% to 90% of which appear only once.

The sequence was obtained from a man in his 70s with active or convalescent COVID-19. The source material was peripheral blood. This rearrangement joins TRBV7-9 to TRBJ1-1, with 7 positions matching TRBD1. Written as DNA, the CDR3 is TGTGCCAGCAGCCCAACCAGTGGGACAGTTAACACTGAAGCTTTCTTT. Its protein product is CASSPTSGTVNTEAFF. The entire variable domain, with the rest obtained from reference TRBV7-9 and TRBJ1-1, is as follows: DTGVSQNPRHKITKRGQNVTFRCDPISEHNRLYWYRQTLGQGPEFLTYFQNEAQLEKSRLLSDRFSAERPKGSFSTLEIQRTEQGDSAMYLCASSPTSGTVNTEAFFGQGTRLTVV.